This T cell receptor (beta chain) was recorded in a study of radiotherapy plus CTLA-4 blockade in lung cancer (dated by TCRdb to between 2018 and 2020). With respect to the entire study: Among enrolled patients, about 19% had an objective response and 31% reached disease control.

General conclusions and limits of the study: The strongest predictors of response were reported to be early dynamic shifts in blood T cell clones along with a rise in serum interferon-beta following radiation. TCR clones derived from tumors expanded in peripheral blood after treatment with radiotherapy and ipilimumab.

From the germline V gene, CDR1 is MGHRA and CDR2 is YSYEKL. Deletion took 0 bases off V and 5 bases off J, with a span of 9 bases between the germline ends. The CDR3 covers 14 residues, taking in both the cysteine and the phenylalanine. Just CDR3 DNA is preserved here, 42 bases in frame from base 1. Notes on this clone: What this receptor recognizes is not known. Per-nucleotide qualities are absent, and no much larger clonotype sits a single base away.

Libraries were prepared through the immunoSEQ multiplex PCR assay. TCRdb limited this immuneACCESS table to in-frame rearrangements with V and J called. A share of clones is missing; checked studies link under half to unresolved V genes, and the rest is unexplained. Across this sample there are approximately 45,000 clones, with roughly 60% seen only once. Jointly, the top ten make up less than 20% of the sample. Focal radiation therapy combined with CTLA-4 blockade (ipilimumab) was tested in patients with chemo-refractory metastatic non-small-cell lung cancer. Here the chain combines TRBV4-1 and TRBJ2-3; the D region possibly corresponds to TRBD2 (6 bases align). The receptor's source is a human donor with non-small cell lung cancer who had a partial response to radiotherapy plus ipilimumab. The specimen comprised peripheral blood, sampled from a patient treated with radiotherapy plus ipilimumab. At the DNA level, the sequence is TGCGCCAGCAGCCAAGAACTAGCAAAAGATACGCAGTATTTT. Its product reads: CASSQELAKDTQYF.